Below are 12 T cell receptor beta chains sequenced from a single sample in a study of control samples from healthy donors and cancer patients (dated by TCRdb to about 2020). Preparation of the library involved the immunoSEQ multiplex PCR assay. TCRdb re-hosts the immuneACCESS table, in-frame sequences only. Its copies lack some clones; in the studies checked, an unresolved V gene accounts for under half of them, and the cause for the rest is not known. This sample comprises about 80,000 clones, 75% to 85% of them detected only once. The top ten hold 11% of the sample. The material sequenced was PBMCs. These TCRs come from a man aged 55-75 years with head and neck cancer.

The V gene is TRBV10-3, the J gene TRBJ2-5; 10 nucleotides align to TRBD1. CDR3 size: 16 residues. The V and J ends lost 0 bases and 5 bases, in that order; junction bases with no gene match: 6. CDR1 is ENHRY, CDR2 SYGVKD, per germline. For the CDR3, the DNA is TGTGCCATCAGTGAGTCAAAGACAGGGGGCATGGAGACCCAGTACTTC. It specifies CAISESKTGGMETQYF.

The DNA of the CDR3 is TGTGCCTGGAGCCTCTTCTACGAGCAGTACTTC. It yields the protein CAWSLFYEQYF. This sequence joins TRBV30 and TRBJ2-7; no firm D call. This CDR3 has 11 residues. Deletions cut 3 bases from V and 3 bases from J, with 6 bases between. The germline V gene encodes CDR1 GTSNPN and CDR2 SVGIG (reference sequence). Supplemented by reference TRBV30 and TRBJ2-7, the full variable domain reads SQTIHQWPATLVQPVGSPLSLECTVEGTSNPNLYWYRQAAGRGLQLLFYSVGIGQISSEVPQNLSASRPQDRQFILSSKKLLLSDSGFYLCAWSLFYEQYFGPGTRLTVT.

This clone was detected a few times. The rearrangement links TRBV6-4 to TRBJ2-2, with TRBD1 matching over 8 bases. Trimming cost V 4 bases and J 3 bases; bases outside gene matches: 4. Germline CDR1 MRHNA, CDR2 SNTAGT. The CDR3 contains 15 residues. CDR3 protein: CASSGETGDTGELFF. The CDR3 DNA reads TGTGCCAGCAGTGGGGAGACAGGGGACACCGGGGAGCTGTTTTTT.

This sequence joins TRBV6-5 and TRBJ1-1; D remains unclear. V lost 7 bases and J 1 base, leaving 13 bases between the germline ends. CDR3 length: 14 amino acids. Germline CDR1 is MNHEY and CDR2 is SVGAGI. The CDR3 loop is CASTRWEANTEAFF. As DNA, the CDR3 is TGTGCCAGCACCCGTTGGGAAGCGAACACTGAAGCTTTCTTT.

The V and J genes are TRBV5-6 and TRBJ2-1; 10 bases fit TRBD2. This CDR3 region has 19 residues. V was pared by 9 bases and J by 4 bases, with 22 bases of the junction left unmatched. Per the germline V gene, CDR1 is SGHDT and CDR2 is YYEEEE. DNA for the CDR3: TGTGCCATAGATACCGGGACTAGCGAGCTCCGACAAAAGTACAATGAGCAGTTCTTC. Translating it yields CAIDTGTSELRQKYNEQFF.

The CDR3 loop reads CATSRDSGEWGEQFF. CDR3 nucleotide sequence: TGTGCCACCAGCAGAGATTCGGGGGAATGGGGTGAGCAGTTCTTC. The chain recombines TRBV15 with TRBJ2-1, with D perhaps TRBD2 (6 bases). Germline V gives CDR1 LNHNV, CDR2 YYDKDF (reference sequence). V was cut by 0 bases and J by 9 bases, with 15 bases left in between. The CDR3 runs 15 residues.

The chain joins TRBV7-9 to TRBJ2-7, with TRBD2 matching 7 bases. Per germline, CDR1 SEHNR and CDR2 FQNEAQ (reference sequence). The CDR3 runs to 16 residues. With V trimmed by 1 base and J by 7 bases, 13 bases remained unmatched. CDR3 sequence reads: CASSLDTGTITVEQYF. DNA of the CDR3: TGTGCCAGCAGCTTAGATACCGGGACTATAACGGTTGAGCAGTACTTC. Drawing the rest from reference TRBV7-9 and TRBJ2-7, the complete variable domain is DTGVSQNPRHKITKRGQNVTFRCDPISEHNRLYWYRQTLGQGPEFLTYFQNEAQLEKSRLLSDRFSAERPKGSFSTLEIQRTEQGDSAMYLCASSLDTGTITVEQYFGPGTRLTVT.

The table lists this clone with a count of one. V and J are TRBV18 and TRBJ2-3, with 11 nucleotides matching TRBD2. Per germline, CDR1 KGHSH and CDR2 LQKENI. The length of the CDR3 is 14 residues. V gave up 3 bases and J gave up 5 bases; unmatched junction bases: 1. The CDR3 loop reads CASSPGTSGDTQYF. Written as DNA, the CDR3 is TGTGCCAGCTCACCCGGGACTAGCGGAGATACGCAGTATTTT.

The chain carries TRBV28 and TRBJ2-7, with D perhaps TRBD2 (6 bases). Germline CDR1 and CDR2: MDHEN and SYDVKM. The CDR3 is 15 amino acids. Deletions cut 3 bases from V and 2 bases from J, with 14 bases between. The CDR3 region is CASSFSGTATYEQYF. The CDR3, as DNA: TGTGCCAGCAGTTTTTCCGGGACTGCGACCTACGAGCAGTACTTC.

V and J are TRBV6-5 and TRBJ1-1; D not resolved. The V end was cut by 7 bases, the J end by 6 bases, with 18 bases between. This CDR3 has 14 residues. Looked up from germline, CDR1 is MNHEY and CDR2 is SVGAGI. CDR3 protein: CASTPPGLAAEAFF. For the CDR3, the DNA is TGTGCCAGCACCCCCCCGGGGTTAGCCGCTGAAGCTTTCTTT.

This chain links TRBV6-5 with TRBJ2-1; D may be TRBD1 or TRBD2 (6 bases each). V was pared by 2 bases and J by 5 bases, with 13 bases between. The germline CDR1 and CDR2 sequences are MNHEY and SVGAGI. The CDR3 runs to 15 residues. This chain's CDR3 is CASSYGGGLNNEQFF. The CDR3 bases are TGTGCCAGCAGTTACGGGGGCGGACTAAACAATGAGCAGTTCTTC.

This clone appeared once. The V call is TRBV14, the J call TRBJ2-2; D unclear. Germline V gene data show CDR1 as SGHDN and CDR2 as FVKESK. CDR3 size: 13 residues. Trimming removed 5 bases from V and 6 bases from J, with 10 bases in between. The CDR3 region is CASSVMPAGELFF. The CDR3 DNA sequence: TGTGCCAGCAGCGTTATGCCTGCCGGGGAGCTGTTTTTT.